These 30 T cell receptor beta chains share one sample of origin, sequenced in a study of blood T cells in healthy people across ages. A second PCR of 7 to 11 cycles used a sample-barcoded 5' primer and a J-beta primer mix. TCRdb processed the 5' RACE reads anew with MiXCR; each CDR3 protein has one entry. The table has approximately 800,000 distinct CDR3 sequences, about 37% seen once. Sequenced input: blood. The receptor set was obtained from a man aged 18 to 29 in good health.

V usage is TRBV29-1 and J usage is TRBJ2-1; unclear D gene. The J call is in doubt because the DNA end fits TRBJ2-7 better. This CDR3 is built from 16 residues. Germline V gene data show CDR1 as SQVTM and CDR2 as ANQGSEA. The CDR3 sequence: CSLNLDPANSYNEQYF. In DNA form, the CDR3 reads TGCAGCCTTAATCTGGACCCGGCAAACTCCTACAATGAGCAGTACTTC.

The chain recombines TRBV12-3 or TRBV12-4 with TRBJ2-7, with 8 bases identical to TRBD2. Trimming at V came to 2 bases and at J to 7 bases, leaving 7 bases not matched to a gene. The CDR3 runs 14 residues. The CDR3 DNA sequence: TGTGCCAGCAGTTTAATGAGTTCGGGGGGGGAGCAGTACTTC. Its translation: CASSLMSSGGEQYF.

As regards this clonotype: This may arise from a read error, as a much more abundant clone is one base away. This rearrangement joins TRBV2 to TRBJ2-1; D is perhaps TRBD2 (5 bases). Germline V gene lookup returns CDR1 SNHLY and CDR2 FYNNEI. The CDR3 length is 10 residues. The CDR3 loop is CAISEGEQFF. The CDR3 DNA sequence: TGTGCCATCAGTGAGGGTGAGCAGTTCTTC.

The chain employs TRBV20-1 and TRBJ1-5; D not certain. Between the trimmed V and J ends, which lost 6 bases and 4 bases, there was a span of 13 bases. The CDR3 has 13 amino acids. Germline assignment: CDR1 DFQATT and CDR2 SNEGSKA (reference sequence). This CDR3 reads CSAKETANQPQHF. DNA for the CDR3: TGCAGTGCAAAAGAGACTGCGAATCAGCCCCAGCATTTT.

The chain couples TRBV20-1 to TRBJ2-4, with TRBD2 matching over 7 bases. This CDR3 contains 12 residues. From germline, CDR1 is DFQATT and CDR2 SNEGSKA (reference sequence). V was clipped by 1 base and J by 9 bases; unmatched bases: 3. This CDR3 reads CSARVGEGIQYF. CDR3 in DNA: TGCAGTGCTAGAGTGGGGGAGGGCATTCAGTACTTC.

This clonotype was seen a few times. This rearrangement joins TRBV25-1 to TRBJ1-1; D might be TRBD1 (5 bases). The germline gives CDR1 MGHDK, CDR2 SYGVNS. Trimming cost V 3 bases and J 6 bases, with 20 bases left between them. CDR3 length: 16 amino acids. In DNA, the CDR3 is TGTGCCAGCAGTGATGTAAGGGGACGTATAACTTCTGAAGCTTTCTTT. It codes for CASSDVRGRITSEAFF.

In nucleotides, the CDR3 is TGCAGTGCTAGAGCTCACCCTGGACAGGGCGATAATTCACCCCTCCACTTT. Residues: CSARAHPGQGDNSPLHF. The V and J genes are TRBV20-1 and TRBJ1-6, with 8 positions matching TRBD1. V shed 1 base, J shed 5 bases, and the junction held 10 bases outside the gene matches. The CDR3 sequence is 17 residues long. Germline V lookup: CDR1 DFQATT, CDR2 SNEGSKA (reference sequence).

This clonotype was counted many times. J is TRBJ2-1 and V is TRBV5-1; 8 bases match TRBD2. With V trimmed by 2 bases and J by 8 bases, 6 bases remained unmatched. Germline CDR1 SGHRS, CDR2 YFSETQ. This CDR3 region has 14 residues. The DNA for the CDR3 is TGCGCCAGCAGCTTAGGACTAGCTGGGCATGAGCAGTTCTTC. It translates to CASSLGLAGHEQFF. Combining the CDR3 with reference TRBV5-1 and TRBJ2-1 gives the whole variable domain KAGVTQTPRYLIKTRGQQVTLSCSPISGHRSVSWYQQTPGQGLQFLFEYFSETQRNKGNFPGRFSGRQFSNSRSEMNVSTLELGDSALYLCASSLGLAGHEQFFGPGTRLTVL.

This chain links TRBV20-1 with TRBJ1-1; unclear D gene. Trimming cost V 6 bases and J 8 bases, with 16 bases left between them. Germline V gives CDR1 DFQATT, CDR2 SNEGSKA (reference sequence). The CDR3 spans 12 residues. CDR3: CSAEPTLPEAFF. CDR3 DNA: TGCAGTGCCGAACCCACCCTGCCCGAAGCTTTCTTT.

This clonotype was counted between two and nine times. V and J are TRBV7-2 and TRBJ2-3; weak D call: TRBD2 (6 bases). The germline gives CDR1 SGHTA, CDR2 FQGNSA. CDR3 length equals 12 residues. The V and J ends lost 4 bases and 8 bases respectively, with 10 bases between them. The CDR3 here is CASSSGLLTQYF. CDR3 in DNA: TGTGCCAGCAGCTCGGGACTCCTTACGCAGTATTTT.

V gene TRBV9 combines with J gene TRBJ2-1, with 9 positions matching TRBD2. CDR3 length: 16 amino acids. Trimming removed 2 bases from V and 4 bases from J; junction bases left unmatched: 7. The germline gives CDR1 SGDLS, CDR2 YYNGEE. DNA for the CDR3: TGTGCCAGCAGCGTTAGGCTAGCGGGGCCGTACAATGAGCAGTTCTTC. Translating it yields CASSVRLAGPYNEQFF.

There are many counts of this clonotype. The chain combines TRBV14 with TRBJ2-7; no firm D call. The CDR3 sequence is 15 residues long. The V end was cut by 4 bases, the J end by 4 bases, with 17 bases between. Germline assignment: CDR1 SGHDN and CDR2 FVKESK. CDR3 sequence: CASSLDTSFVYEQYF. CDR3 nucleotides: TGTGCCAGCAGCCTAGACACGTCTTTTGTATACGAGCAGTACTTC.

This clonotype showed up many times. The chain links TRBV2 to TRBJ2-3; 9 bases line up with TRBD1. Germline-derived CDR1 and CDR2 are SNHLY and FYNNEI. Trimming at V came to 4 bases and at J to 2 bases, leaving 7 bases not matched to a gene. This CDR3 spans 16 amino acids. The CDR3 protein is CASSVRQGGFTDTQYF. DNA for the CDR3: TGTGCCAGCAGTGTAAGACAGGGGGGATTCACAGATACGCAGTATTTT.

The V and J genes are TRBV4-1 and TRBJ1-5, with 7 bases fitting TRBD1. V shed 2 bases, J shed 4 bases, and the junction held 5 bases outside the gene matches. Per germline, CDR1 MGHRA and CDR2 YSYEKL. This CDR3 is 15 amino acids long. CDR3 amino acids: CASSQNRGLNQPQHF. CDR3 DNA sequence: TGCGCCAGCAGCCAAAACAGGGGCCTAAATCAGCCCCAGCATTTT.

The rearrangement joins TRBV5-1 to TRBJ2-3, with 7 bases identical to TRBD1. Germline assignment: CDR1 SGHRS and CDR2 YFSETQ. Trimming took 0 bases from V and 0 from J; bases not matched to a gene: 7. The CDR3 contains 17 residues. CDR3: CASSLAGTASSTDTQYF. The CDR3 nucleotides are TGCGCCAGCAGCTTGGCCGGGACAGCCTCTAGCACAGATACGCAGTATTTT.

This chain links TRBV7-2 with TRBJ2-3; 7 bases align to TRBD1. This CDR3 has 15 residues. Germline CDR1 is SGHTA and CDR2 is FQGNSA. The ends lost 8 bases at V and 5 bases at J; junction bases unmatched: 13. The CDR3, as DNA: TGTGCCAGCCTGAGGGAGAGAAGACAGGGAGATACGCAGTATTTT. Encoded protein: CASLRERRQGDTQYF.

The J gene is TRBJ2-7, the V gene TRBV6-5; D is unresolved. The CDR3 loop spans 13 amino acids. The germline V gene has CDR1 MNHEY and CDR2 SVGAGI. The V gene lost 5 bases and the J gene lost 1 base, with 9 bases spanning the gap. CDR3 in amino acids: CASSDLGSYEQYF. Here the CDR3 DNA reads TGTGCCAGCAGTGACCTGGGGTCCTACGAGCAGTACTTC.

This clonotype has at least ten counts. V and J are TRBV6-6 and TRBJ2-3, with no clear D. The CDR3 spans 12 residues. Trimming took 2 bases from V and 10 from J, leaving 10 bases between them. CDR1 and CDR2 (germline): MNHNY, SVGAGI (reference sequence). CDR3 residues: CASSYDTQAQYF. The CDR3 DNA reads as TGTGCCAGCAGTTACGATACGCAGGCGCAGTATTTT.

The chain links TRBV7-3 to TRBJ2-1; D uncertain. The V and J ends lost 2 bases and 7 bases respectively, with 12 bases between them. In germline, CDR1 is SGHTA, CDR2 FQGTGA. This CDR3 spans 14 amino acids. The CDR3 DNA is TGTGCCAGCAGCTTAGCAGCCACTGGGAATGAGCAGTTCTTC. It yields the protein CASSLAATGNEQFF.

This clonotype appeared many times. This chain joins TRBV4-2 and TRBJ2-5; TRBD2 aligns across 8 bases. The CDR3 runs 15 residues. Unmatched junction bases numbered 8, after V lost 3 bases and J lost 5 bases. In germline, CDR1 is LGHNA, CDR2 YNFKEQ. This chain's CDR3 is CASSQTGTRDETQYF. The CDR3 bases are TGTGCCAGCAGCCAGACCGGGACTAGGGATGAGACCCAGTACTTC.

In this sample, this clonotype turned up many times. One end of the junction varies from germline; a read error may be responsible. The CDR3 DNA reads as TGCGCCAGCAGCCAAGGGACTAGCACAGATACGCAGTATTTT. It specifies CASSQGTSTDTQYF. The rearrangement links TRBV3-1 to TRBJ2-3; D is perhaps TRBD2 (6 bases). There are 14 residues in the CDR3. From germline, CDR1 is LGHDT and CDR2 YNNKEL (reference sequence).

This rearrangement joins TRBV4-1 to TRBJ1-4, with TRBD1 identical over 7 bases. Trimming removed 4 bases from V and 7 bases from J; junction bases left unmatched: 9. The CDR3 is 15 amino acids. Germline CDR1 is MGHRA and CDR2 is YSYEKL. The CDR3 is CASSLGQARGEKLFF. The DNA for the CDR3 is TGCGCCAGCAGCCTCGGACAGGCGAGAGGTGAAAAACTGTTTTTT.

V and J are TRBV12-3 or TRBV12-4 and TRBJ2-1; TRBD2 aligns across 10 bases. The CDR3 is 15 residues long. Unmatched junction bases numbered 7, after V lost 6 bases and J lost 5 bases. CDR3 protein: CASRLAGRGNNEQFF. DNA of the CDR3: TGTGCCAGCAGACTAGCGGGGAGGGGGAACAATGAGCAGTTCTTC.

This sequence joins TRBV5-1 and TRBJ1-4, with unresolved D. The CDR3 spans 15 residues. Trimming took 4 bases from V and 0 from J, leaving 10 bases between them. The germline V gene encodes CDR1 SGHRS and CDR2 YFSETQ. CDR3 region: CASSVRGATNEKLFF. CDR3 nucleotide sequence: TGCGCCAGCAGCGTACGGGGTGCAACTAATGAAAAACTGTTTTTT.

This clonotype appeared a few times. The genes are TRBV5-1 and TRBJ1-1, with D tentatively TRBD1 (6 bases). The length of the CDR3 is 13 residues. The germline gives CDR1 SGHRS, CDR2 YFSETQ. V was pared by 4 bases and J by 5 bases, with 12 bases between. The CDR3 loop is CASSVTGRTEAFF. The CDR3 bases are TGCGCCAGCAGCGTTACAGGGAGAACTGAAGCTTTCTTT.

Concerning this clonotype: A much larger clone differs from this one at a single base, so this may be a read error. The genes are TRBV20-1 and TRBJ2-5; 7 bases align to TRBD2. The CDR3 covers 15 residues. Germline V gene data show CDR1 as DFQATT and CDR2 as SNEGSKA (reference sequence). The V and J ends lost 0 bases and 11 bases, in that order; junction bases with no gene match: 15. DNA for the CDR3: TGCAGTGCTAGAGATTTGGGGGGGGGTCCTATTGAGCAGTACTTC. The encoded protein is CSARDLGGGPIEQYF.

This clonotype appeared a few times. This could be a read error, since a much larger clone is one nucleotide away. This chain connects TRBV4-3 to TRBJ1-2; D is ambiguous. This CDR3 is 15 amino acids long. Germline assignment: CDR1 LGHNA and CDR2 YSLEER. V was cut by 0 bases and J by 0 bases, with 8 bases left in between. Written as DNA, the CDR3 is TGCGCCAGCAGCCAAGATGTGGGAACTAACTATGGCTACACCTTC. Translating gives CASSQDVGTNYGYTF.

The rearrangement uses TRBV9 and TRBJ2-6; the match to TRBD1 covers 9 bases. Germline CDR1 and CDR2: SGDLS and YYNGEE. The V segment lost 3 bases and the J segment 0 bases; nucleotides outside the gene matches: 7. CDR3 size: 18 residues. The CDR3 coding sequence is TGTGCCAGCAGCGCAAGGGACAGGGTTTTCTCTGGGGCCAACGTCCTGACTTTC. It encodes CASSARDRVFSGANVLTF.

On this clonotype itself: A much larger clone is a single base away; this may be a read error. J is TRBJ2-1 and V is TRBV4-1; 7 nucleotides match TRBD2. This CDR3 has 16 residues. In germline, CDR1 is MGHRA, CDR2 YSYEKL. CDR3 sequence reads: CASSHASGERGNERFF. For the CDR3, the DNA is TGCGCCAGCAGCCATGCAAGCGGGGAGAGGGGCAATGAGCGGTTCTTC.

This clonotype occurred a few times. The chain couples TRBV4-2 to TRBJ1-2; tentative D call: TRBD1 (5 bases). This CDR3 spans 14 amino acids. From germline, CDR1 is LGHNA and CDR2 YNFKEQ. V lost 2 bases to trimming and J lost 2 bases, with 9 bases between them. The CDR3 DNA sequence: TGTGCCAGCAGCCAATCCAGGGAAAACTATGGCTACACCTTC. This sequence encodes CASSQSRENYGYTF.